The 28 T cell receptor beta chains below were found in one sample sequenced in a study of T cell repertoires in cytomegalovirus infection. TCRdb reprocessed the reads via MiXCR and lists one record per CDR3 protein. The data contain around 740,000 distinct CDR3 sequences, 35% of them seen just once; the ten biggest clones take up around 2.8%. Sequenced material: PBMCs. The receptors stem from a human donor in good health (CMV status not recorded). Some clones in this sample may be carry-over from other donors' samples.

Written as DNA, the CDR3 is TGTGCCAGCAGCTTAAGGGGACAGGGTCTTTCTTTGATTAGCACAGATACGCAGTATTTT. Its protein product is CASSLRGQGLSLISTDTQYF. The rearrangement joins TRBV11-2 to TRBJ2-3, with 9 nucleotides matching TRBD1. J was trimmed by 0 bases and V by 2 bases; bases with no gene match: 15. Germline CDR1 and CDR2: SGHAT and FQNNGV. The CDR3 is made up of 20 amino acids.

The chain uses TRBV7-8 and TRBJ2-7; D gene ambiguous. CDR3 length: 11 residues. The germline gives CDR1 SGHVS, CDR2 FQNEAQ. Trimming cost V 10 bases and J 6 bases, with 13 bases left between them. CDR3 amino acids: CATRGFSEQYF. The CDR3 DNA reads as TGTGCCACCCGCGGTTTTTCCGAGCAGTACTTC.

This clonotype was picked up many times. For the CDR3, the DNA is TGTGCCAGCAGCTCGGGACTAGCGGGCACAGATACGCAGTATTTT. Its translation is CASSSGLAGTDTQYF. This chain uses TRBV7-4 with TRBJ2-3, with 11 bases lining up with TRBD2. V gave up 4 bases and J gave up 1 base; unmatched junction bases: 1. The length of the CDR3 is 15 residues. CDR1 is SGHVT, CDR2 SQSDAQ, per germline.

This clonotype turned up a few times. This chain joins TRBV7-2 and TRBJ2-7, with TRBD2 matching 9 bases. J was trimmed by 3 bases and V by 4 bases; bases with no gene match: 10. This CDR3 region has 16 residues. Germline CDR1 and CDR2: SGHTA and FQGNSA. The CDR3 bases are TGTGCCAGCAGCTACTCGCTAGCGGGGACCCTCTACGAGCAGTACTTC. Residues: CASSYSLAGTLYEQYF.

The chain carries TRBV14 and TRBJ2-6; unclear D gene. With 0 bases removed from V and 0 bases from J, the gap between germline ends came to 12 bases. The CDR3 has 18 residues. Germline assignment: CDR1 SGHDN and CDR2 FVKESK. CDR3 sequence (DNA): TGTGCCAGCAGCCAAGAATGGAAAGGGTTCTCTGGGGCCAACGTCCTGACTTTC. This codes for CASSQEWKGFSGANVLTF.

This clonotype was seen more than once but under ten times. The chain employs TRBV7-8 and TRBJ1-1; D gene unclear. The V end was cut by 0 bases, the J end by 1 base, with 9 bases between. Germline V gene lookup returns CDR1 SGHVS and CDR2 FQNEAQ. This CDR3 spans 15 amino acids. CDR3: CASSLAWTGNTEAFF. The CDR3 DNA is TGTGCCAGCAGCTTAGCCTGGACGGGGAACACTGAAGCTTTCTTT. The full variable domain, with the rest looked up from reference TRBV7-8 and TRBJ1-1, is GAGVSQSPRYKVAKRGQDVALRCDPISGHVSLFWYQQALGQGPEFLTYFQNEAQLDKSGLPSDRFFAERPEGSVSTLKIQRTQQEDSAVYLCASSLAWTGNTEAFFGQGTRLTVV.

The chain has TRBV7-6 and TRBJ1-5; the match to TRBD1 covers 9 bases. The CDR3 is made up of 15 amino acids. The ends lost 5 bases at V and 9 bases at J; junction bases unmatched: 11. Germline CDR1 reads SGHVS; CDR2 reads FNYEAQ. The DNA of the CDR3 is TGTGCCAGCAGCCCCCTGGACAGGGGATCATGGCCCCAGCATTTT. Its protein product is CASSPLDRGSWPQHF.

This clonotype was detected only a few times. In nucleotides, the CDR3 is TGTGCCAGCAGCTTAGCGCCAGGCCTGGGAGGGTACAATGAGCAGTTCTTC. Residues: CASSLAPGLGGYNEQFF. The chain uses TRBV7-6 and TRBJ2-1, with 7 bases that match TRBD2. The germline gives CDR1 SGHVS, CDR2 FNYEAQ. The ends lost 0 bases at V and 4 bases at J; junction bases unmatched: 9. The CDR3 has 17 amino acids. The whole variable domain, remainder taken from reference TRBV7-6 and TRBJ2-1, is GAGVSQSPRYKVTKRGQDVALRCDPISGHVSLYWYRQALGQGPEFLTYFNYEAQQDKSGLPNDRFSAERPEGSISTLTIQRTEQRDSAMYRCASSLAPGLGGYNEQFFGPGTRLTVL.

Note on this clonotype: A read error may account for a junction end that differs from germline. The chain couples TRBV19 to TRBJ1-1; D remains ambiguous. Germline V gene sequence: CDR1 LNHDA, CDR2 SQIVND (reference sequence). The CDR3 loop spans 13 amino acids. The CDR3 DNA sequence: TGTGCCAGTAGTATAAGGCTTGGCGCTGAAGCTTGCTTT. This sequence encodes CASSIRLGAEACF.

This clonotype was detected a few times. This rearrangement joins TRBV28 to TRBJ1-1, with D unresolved. This CDR3 contains 16 residues. Germline V gene sequence: CDR1 MDHEN, CDR2 SYDVKM. Trimming removed 2 bases at V and 4 bases at J, with 17 bases between. The CDR3 sequence is CASSLPKGVRGTEAFF. CDR3 bases: TGTGCCAGCAGTTTACCCAAAGGAGTGAGAGGCACTGAAGCTTTCTTT. The variable domain in full, completed from reference TRBV28 and TRBJ1-1, reads DVKVTQSSRYLVKRTGEKVFLECVQDMDHENMFWYRQDPGLGLRLIYFSYDVKMKEKGDIPEGYSVSREKKERFSLILESASTNQTSMYLCASSLPKGVRGTEAFFGQGTRLTVV.

In this sample, this clonotype turned up many times. The chain joins TRBV12-3 or TRBV12-4 to TRBJ1-2; 7 bases map to TRBD1. There are 15 residues in the CDR3. Trimming took 6 bases from V and 6 from J; bases not matched to a gene: 13. CDR3 nucleotides: TGTGCCAGCAGCTCACGGTGGGGACAGAAGGATGGCTACACCTTC. Amino acid sequence: CASSSRWGQKDGYTF.

This chain uses TRBV25-1 with TRBJ1-4; D remains unclear. The CDR3 has 15 amino acids. From germline, CDR1 is MGHDK and CDR2 SYGVNS. The V end was cut by 3 bases, the J end by 0 bases, with 8 bases between. In DNA form, the CDR3 reads TGTGCCAGCAGTGATTTGGTGGCAACTAATGAAAAACTGTTTTTT. As protein: CASSDLVATNEKLFF. The whole variable domain, filled in from reference TRBV25-1 and TRBJ1-4, reads EADIYQTPRYLVIGTGKKITLECSQTMGHDKMYWYQQDPGMELHLIHYSYGVNSTEKGDLSSESTVSRIRTEHFPLTLESARPSHTSQYLCASSDLVATNEKLFFGSGTQLSVL.

This clonotype was seen a handful of times. The chain has TRBV19 and TRBJ2-6, with D hard to call. There are 15 residues in the CDR3. Between the trimmed V and J ends, which lost 6 bases and 0 bases, there was a span of 9 bases. Germline V lookup: CDR1 LNHDA, CDR2 SQIVND (reference sequence). This CDR3 is CASSVYSSGANVLTF. The DNA of the CDR3 is TGTGCCAGTAGCGTCTACAGCTCTGGGGCCAACGTCCTGACTTTC.

This clonotype was seen only a few times. V and J are TRBV7-2 and TRBJ1-3; the D gene is possibly TRBD1 (6 bases). With 5 bases removed from V and 2 bases from J, the gap between germline ends came to 13 bases. The CDR3 is 15 residues long. Germline assignment: CDR1 SGHTA and CDR2 FQGNSA. The CDR3: CASSHTGGTGNTIYF. As DNA, the CDR3 is TGTGCCAGCAGCCATACGGGGGGCACTGGAAACACCATATATTTT.

This rearrangement joins TRBV28 to TRBJ2-7; 11 positions agree with TRBD1. Per germline, CDR1 MDHEN and CDR2 SYDVKM. Unmatched junction bases numbered 7, after V lost 3 bases and J lost 3 bases. This CDR3 spans 16 amino acids. The CDR3: CASSFPTGTGGYEQYF. CDR3 bases: TGTGCCAGCAGTTTCCCCACCGGGACAGGGGGCTACGAGCAGTACTTC. The full variable domain, in which reference TRBV28 and TRBJ2-7 provide the parts outside the CDR3, is DVKVTQSSRYLVKRTGEKVFLECVQDMDHENMFWYRQDPGLGLRLIYFSYDVKMKEKGDIPEGYSVSREKKERFSLILESASTNQTSMYLCASSFPTGTGGYEQYFGPGTRLTVT.

The chain couples TRBV18 to TRBJ2-5; D is ambiguous. Germline CDR1 reads KGHSH; CDR2 reads LQKENI. The CDR3 contains 14 residues. V lost 3 bases and J 5 bases, leaving 13 bases between the germline ends. This CDR3 is CASSPLPLVETQYF. The CDR3 bases are TGTGCCAGCTCACCCCTTCCCCTTGTCGAGACCCAGTACTTC.

This clonotype has at least ten counts. The CDR3 loop reads CASRLAGSYNEQFF. The CDR3, as DNA: TGTGCCAGCCGACTAGCGGGCTCCTACAATGAGCAGTTCTTC. This rearrangement joins TRBV12-3 or TRBV12-4 to TRBJ2-1, with TRBD2 matching 10 bases. The length of the CDR3 is 14 residues. The junction had 1 base not matched to a gene; V was cut back by 8 bases and J by 0 bases.

The chain combines TRBV28 with TRBJ2-7; unclear D gene. Germline V lookup: CDR1 MDHEN, CDR2 SYDVKM. The CDR3 runs to 13 residues. V lost 7 bases, J lost 6 bases, and 16 bases lay in between. CDR3 sequence (DNA): TGTGCCAGCAATCGCGTGGGGTTGGTCGAGCAGTACTTC. This encodes CASNRVGLVEQYF.

A few counts support this clonotype. Given a much more abundant clone one base away, this may be a read error. The rearrangement uses TRBV7-9 and TRBJ2-5, with TRBD2 matching over 9 bases. Germline CDR1 reads SEHNR; CDR2 reads FQNEAQ (reference sequence). The CDR3 consists of 15 residues. The V and J ends lost 2 bases and 2 bases, in that order; junction bases with no gene match: 3. CDR3 sequence: CASSLLAGWQETQYF. Here the CDR3 DNA reads TGTGCCAGCAGCTTACTAGCGGGATGGCAAGAGACCCAGTACTTC.

The rearrangement links TRBV5-6 to TRBJ2-5; possibly TRBD1 for D (6 bases). This CDR3 contains 16 residues. Deletions cut 4 bases from V and 0 bases from J, with 16 bases between. The germline V gene encodes CDR1 SGHDT and CDR2 YYEEEE. The CDR3 reads CASSGSPGHYQETQYF. The CDR3 DNA reads as TGTGCCAGCAGCGGGTCCCCGGGACACTACCAAGAGACCCAGTACTTC. Complete variable domain (other parts from reference TRBV5-6 and TRBJ2-5): DAGVTQSPTHLIKTRGQQVTLRCSPKSGHDTVSWYQQALGQGPQFIFQYYEEEERQRGNFPDRFSGHQFPNYSSELNVNALLLGDSALYLCASSGSPGHYQETQYFGPGTRLLVL.

This clonotype has only a few counts. The rearrangement links TRBV7-8 to TRBJ1-2; tentatively, D is TRBD1 (5 bases). The CDR3 is 15 amino acids. Germline assignment: CDR1 SGHVS and CDR2 FQNEAQ. Trimming cost V 1 base and J 2 bases, with 11 bases left between them. CDR3 in amino acids: CASSLERQINYGYTF. The CDR3 coding sequence is TGTGCCAGCAGCTTAGAACGACAGATAAACTATGGCTACACCTTC. The whole variable domain, filled in from reference TRBV7-8 and TRBJ1-2, reads GAGVSQSPRYKVAKRGQDVALRCDPISGHVSLFWYQQALGQGPEFLTYFQNEAQLDKSGLPSDRFFAERPEGSVSTLKIQRTQQEDSAVYLCASSLERQINYGYTFGSGTRLTVV.

The rearrangement links TRBV7-4 to TRBJ2-5, with 9 bases matching TRBD2. This CDR3 is 15 amino acids long. J was trimmed by 1 base and V by 4 bases; bases with no gene match: 4. Germline V lookup: CDR1 SGHVT, CDR2 SQSDAQ. CDR3 residues: CASSSLAGLQETQYF. In DNA form, the CDR3 reads TGTGCCAGCAGCTCCCTAGCGGGACTCCAAGAGACCCAGTACTTC. Full variable domain (outside the CDR3, taken from reference TRBV7-4 and TRBJ2-5): GAGVSQSPRYKVAKRGRDVALRCDSISGHVTLYWYRQTLGQGSEVLTYSQSDAQRDKSGRPSGRFSAERPERSVSTLKIQRTEQGDSAVYLCASSSLAGLQETQYFGPGTRLLVL.

This clonotype was picked up a small number of times. The rearrangement joins TRBV9 to TRBJ1-2; D remains ambiguous. The CDR3 is 12 amino acids. V was trimmed by 4 bases and J by 4 bases, leaving 8 bases between them. CDR1 and CDR2 (germline): SGDLS, YYNGEE. CDR3 region: CASSNDVYGYTF. In DNA, the CDR3 is TGTGCCAGCAGCAATGACGTCTATGGCTACACCTTC.

The V gene is TRBV4-1, the J gene TRBJ1-3; 9 bases line up with TRBD1. The CDR3 is 14 residues long. V shed 4 bases and J 4 bases; nucleotides not matched to a gene: 2. In germline, CDR1 is MGHRA, CDR2 YSYEKL. The DNA of the CDR3 is TGCGCCAGCAGCCGACAGGGGGAAGGAAACACCATATATTTT. This gives the protein CASSRQGEGNTIYF.

The chain has TRBV20-1 and TRBJ2-1; TRBD2 matches at 9 bases. CDR3 length equals 15 residues. The germline gives CDR1 DFQATT, CDR2 SNEGSKA (reference sequence). The ends lost 2 bases at V and 5 bases at J; junction bases unmatched: 7. This CDR3 reads CSARRAGGANNEQFF. The CDR3 DNA sequence: TGCAGTGCTAGAAGGGCGGGAGGGGCAAACAATGAGCAGTTCTTC.

This clonotype has just a few counts. The rearrangement joins TRBV5-6 to TRBJ1-2; the D gene is possibly TRBD1 (5 bases). CDR1 and CDR2 from the germline V gene are SGHDT and YYEEEE. The length of the CDR3 is 13 residues. The ends were cut back, 0 bases at V and 5 bases at J, with 8 bases in the middle. DNA of the CDR3: TGTGCCAGCAGCTTGGGGGACTTTTATGGCTACACCTTC. Its translation: CASSLGDFYGYTF.

The table lists this clonotype with many counts. The chain uses TRBV28 and TRBJ2-2; 16 bases are shared with TRBD2. Germline V gene sequence: CDR1 MDHEN, CDR2 SYDVKM. V dropped 0 bases and J dropped 6; count of bases not matched to a gene: 1. The CDR3 loop spans 17 amino acids. CDR3 loop: CASSLWGLAGGPGELFF. The DNA of the CDR3 is TGTGCCAGCAGTTTATGGGGACTAGCGGGAGGGCCCGGGGAGCTGTTTTTT. Full variable domain (remainder filled in from reference TRBV28 and TRBJ2-2): DVKVTQSSRYLVKRTGEKVFLECVQDMDHENMFWYRQDPGLGLRLIYFSYDVKMKEKGDIPEGYSVSREKKERFSLILESASTNQTSMYLCASSLWGLAGGPGELFFGEGSRLTVL.

This clonotype was detected only a few times. The chain carries TRBV6-1 and TRBJ1-4; unclear D gene. This CDR3 region has 14 residues. Germline CDR1 MNHNS, CDR2 SASEGT. Trimming took 5 bases from V and 8 from J, leaving 15 bases between them. The CDR3 nucleotides read TGTGCCAGCAGTAGAGACAAACAGTGGGAAAAACTGTTTTTT. Translating it yields CASSRDKQWEKLFF.